This is a list of T cell receptor beta chains from one sample in a study of blood T cell repertoires in COVID-19. Data came from immunoSEQ multiplex PCR; TCRdb stores just in-frame clones and leaves some out. The sample contains 90,000 to 150,000 clones, around four fifths of which appear only once. The source material was peripheral blood. All receptors come from a human donor in a cohort sampled during active COVID-19. Both conserved end residues are part of each CDR3. The D gene is left open where the match is weak. The size of a clone is reported for some rows only, either as once, few or many, or as a class for expanded clones.

-,TRBV6-1,-,TRBJ1-5,TGTGCCAGCAGTGAAGCGCCTAGTAGCAATCAGCCCCAGCATTTT,CASSEAPSSNQPQHF
few,TRBV7-9,TRBD1,TRBJ2-1,TGTGCCAGCAGCTTCCCACCGGGACAGGGGGCCTGGAATGAGCAGTTCTTC,CASSFPPGQGAWNEQFF
-,TRBV19,-,TRBJ2-1,TGTGCCAGTAGTCCAGACCCCAGGGGAAATGAGCAGTTCTTC,CASSPDPRGNEQFF
-,TRBV9,TRBD1,TRBJ1-4,TGTGCCAGCAGCTCGACAGGGGAGAGGGGTGAAAAACTGTTTTTT,CASSSTGERGEKLFF
-,TRBV11-3,-,TRBJ2-5,TGTGCCAGCAGCTCCGGGGGACGCCAAGAGACCCAGTACTTC,CASSSGGRQETQYF
-,TRBV28,-,TRBJ2-3,TGTGCCAGCAGGGGGGGGGACAGGTCTACAGATACGCAGTATTTT,CASRGGDRSTDTQYF
few,TRBV9,-,TRBJ2-3,TGTGCCAGCAGCGCTGGGCCGCGGGGATTACTAGATACGCAGTATTTT,CASSAGPRGLLDTQYF
-,TRBV24-1,TRBD2,TRBJ2-5,TGTGCCACCAGTGATCCCGGGGGGGCAGGGGAGACCCAGTACTTC,CATSDPGGAGETQYF
-,TRBV2,TRBD1,TRBJ1-5,TGTGCCAGCAGTCGGGACAGGGGGGTTTATAGCAATCAGCCCCAGCATTTT,CASSRDRGVYSNQPQHF
few,TRBV13,TRBD1,TRBJ2-7,TGTGCCAGCAGCTTAGGCCTCGCAGGACAGGGCCTCTACGAGCAGTACTTC,CASSLGLAGQGLYEQYF
-,TRBV19,TRBD2,TRBJ2-5,TGTGCCAGTAGTCCTACTAGCGCATCCCAAGAGACCCAGTACTTC,CASSPTSASQETQYF
-,TRBV6-5,TRBD2,TRBJ2-1,TGTGCCAGCAGTTACCTCGGACTAGCTGATGAGCAGTTCTTC,CASSYLGLADEQFF
-,TRBV7-6,-,TRBJ2-3,TGTGCCAGCAGCTTAGGGTGGGGGGCAGATACGCAGTATTTT,CASSLGWGADTQYF
-,TRBV6-5,TRBD2,TRBJ2-1,TGTGCCAGCAGGGGCGGGGGGGCAATTCGCAATGAGCAGTTCTTC,CASRGGGAIRNEQFF
-,TRBV3-1/TRBV3-2,-,TRBJ1-1,TGTGCCAGCCGGCCCCTCCGGGACTTTGAAGCTTTCTTT,CASRPLRDFEAFF
-,TRBV19,-,TRBJ1-5,TGTGCCAGTAGTATAGTAGCGGCAGCTTATAGCAATCAGCCCCAGCATTTT,CASSIVAAAYSNQPQHF
once,TRBV6-4,TRBD1,TRBJ2-6,TGTGCCAGCAGGACCCAGGGGGCTTTGGTTACTGGGGCCAACGTCCTGACTTTC,CASRTQGALVTGANVLTF
-,TRBV7-9,TRBD2,TRBJ2-3,TGTGCCAGCAGCCGCGGGGGAAACATGCCAGATACGCAGTATTTT,CASSRGGNMPDTQYF
-,TRBV15,-,TRBJ1-3,TGTGCCACATCCTTCGGAAACACCATATATTTT,CATSFGNTIYF
-,TRBV11-3,-,TRBJ2-1,TGTGCCAGCAGCTTAATCTGGGCCTCTGAGCAGTTCTTC,CASSLIWASEQFF
-,TRBV5-5,TRBD1,TRBJ2-1,TGTGCCAGCAGCCCTGGACAGGGTATCGACAATGAGCAGTTCTTC,CASSPGQGIDNEQFF
-,TRBV5-1,-,TRBJ2-7,TGCGCCAGCAGCTGGGAGACCGCAACCTACGAGCAGTACTTC,CASSWETATYEQYF
once,TRBV6-5,TRBD2,TRBJ2-2,TGTGCCAGTGGACTAGCCATGAACACCGGGGAGCTGTTTTTT,CASGLAMNTGELFF
-,TRBV2,-,TRBJ2-7,TGTGCCAGCAGGGCCAGCGGGCCCATTACCTACGAGCAGTACTTC,CASRASGPITYEQYF
-,TRBV29-1,-,TRBJ1-1,TGCAGCGTTCTAGCTTACATGGACGGTACTGAAGCTTTCTTT,CSVLAYMDGTEAFF
-,TRBV25-1,-,TRBJ2-3,TGTGCCAGCAGAGGTCGGGGACTCGGGCCAGATACGCAGTATTTT,CASRGRGLGPDTQYF
once,TRBV5-1,-,TRBJ1-3,TGCGCCAGCAGCGGGGAGAATGGAAACACCATATATTTT,CASSGENGNTIYF
few,TRBV6-5,-,TRBJ1-6,TGTGCCAGCAGTTCCGGCAGCGGGGCCCTCCACTTT,CASSSGSGALHF
once,TRBV20-1,-,TRBJ2-5,TGCAGTGCTAGTCCGTCAGAAGAGACCCAGTACTTC,CSASPSEETQYF
-,TRBV2,TRBD2,TRBJ2-3,TGTGCCAGCAGTGTTAGGCGGGGGAGCACAGATACGCAGTATTTT,CASSVRRGSTDTQYF
-,TRBV28,TRBD1,TRBJ1-2,TGTGCCAGCAGTCCAACCGGGACAGGGAGATCAGAGGGCTACACCTTC,CASSPTGTGRSEGYTF
-,TRBV5-1,TRBD1,TRBJ1-4,TGCGCCAGCAGCTTGGCCGTGAGGGGGCAGTATTCTAATGAAAAACTGTTTTTT,CASSLAVRGQYSNEKLFF
-,TRBV5-1,-,TRBJ1-2,TGCGCCAGCAGCTCTGACTATGGCTACACCTTC,CASSSDYGYTF
-,TRBV6-5,TRBD1,TRBJ1-1,TGTGCCAGCAGTCGGACAGGGTCCCCCACTGAAGCTTTCTTT,CASSRTGSPTEAFF
-,TRBV18,-,TRBJ1-2,TGTGCCAGCTCCCGACAGGCCAACTATGGCTACACCTTC,CASSRQANYGYTF
once,TRBV2,TRBD1,TRBJ1-1,TGTGCCAGCAGTGAACCGGGACAGACTTTACAGTACACTGAAGCTTTCTTT,CASSEPGQTLQYTEAFF
-,TRBV2,TRBD1,TRBJ1-6,TGTGCCAGCAGCGACGGACAGGGAATGAGTTCACCCCTCCACTTT,CASSDGQGMSSPLHF
-,TRBV6-5,-,TRBJ1-6,TGTGCCAGCAGTTACGGGACACCTAATTCACCCCTCCACTTT,CASSYGTPNSPLHF
-,TRBV18,TRBD1,TRBJ2-3,TGTGCCAGCTCTCCGGACAGGGGGGCAGATACGCAGTATTTT,CASSPDRGADTQYF
-,TRBV2,-,TRBJ2-7,TGTGCCAGCAGTGAGGGGCGGGGACGGTACGAGCAGTACTTC,CASSEGRGRYEQYF
-,TRBV10-3,TRBD1,TRBJ2-7,TGTGCCGTAGTTGGCGGGACAGGGACCTACGAGCAGTACTTC,CAVVGGTGTYEQYF
-,TRBV6-5,TRBD1,TRBJ1-5,TGTGCCAGCAGCGCCCTCACAGGGGAAGGCCAGCCCCAGCATTTT,CASSALTGEGQPQHF
-,TRBV6-5,-,TRBJ1-1,TGTGCCAGCAAAACTCCGGGGGGAACTGAAGCTTTCTTT,CASKTPGGTEAFF
few,TRBV4-3,-,TRBJ2-3,TGCGCCAGCAGCCAAGTAGTGAGGACAGATACGCAGTATTTT,CASSQVVRTDTQYF
-,TRBV6-2/TRBV6-3,-,TRBJ1-6,TGTGCCAGCAGTTACTTGGCAGGGGACTCACCCCTCCACTTT,CASSYLAGDSPLHF
-,TRBV4-2,TRBD2,TRBJ2-3,TGTGCCAGCAGCCCGAGACTAAGGGGACTAGCGGACTTTCGTCCCTCAGATACGCAGTATTTT,CASSPRLRGLADFRPSDTQYF
-,TRBV20-1,-,TRBJ2-7,TGCAGTGCTAGTGACCCGCGGGGCGGTTCCTACGAGCAGTACTTC,CSASDPRGGSYEQYF
-,TRBV7-2,TRBD2,TRBJ2-5,TGTGCCAGCAGCTTAAGCAGCGGGGGGGCCGGGGAGACCCAGTACTTC,CASSLSSGGAGETQYF